The present T cell receptor (beta chain) was sequenced within a study of blood T cell repertoires in COVID-19. Looking at the study overall: Acute-phase and convalescent COVID-19 samples originated in the United States, Italy and Spain. The cDNA or gDNA used as material had been derived from T cells, B-cell-depleted T cells, or PBMCs.

The V end lost 3 bases, the J end lost 5 bases, and 8 bases lay between the germline ends. The CDR3 is 13 amino acids. Authors' analysis steps: Amplification from reference gene primers served as the basis for estimated nucleated cell counts. Method: immunoSEQ multiplex PCR; TCRdb's copy keeps in-frame clones and lacks some. That table supplies the V and J calls and clone size; D and trimming were determined from the DNA. Of roughly 160,000 clones in the sample, around 84% were seen once. Material for sequencing was peripheral blood. This clonotype was sampled from a man between 40 and 49 years old with acute or convalescent COVID-19. The chain recombines TRBV12-3 or TRBV12-4 with TRBJ2-1; D is ambiguous. CDR3 bases: TGTGCCAGCAGTTTGTTGCCTAACAATGAGCAGTTCTTC. Protein product: CASSLLPNNEQFF.